Each of the 14 T cell receptor beta chains below was sequenced from the same sample in a study of regulatory T cells in long-lasting Graves disease. Construction of TCR beta libraries relied on iRepertoire HTBI primers and on Arm-PCR targeting CDR3 regions. MiXCR was run by TCRdb on the multiplex PCR reads, yielding one entry per CDR3 protein. The repertoire includes 310,000 or so distinct CDR3 sequences, under 25% of them detected once, and roughly three fifths sits in the top ten. As for time point: persistent/refractory GD, antithyroid drugs over 5 years with positive TRAb. PBMC RNA was the source of the TCR library. Sample: peripheral blood mononuclear cells (PBMCs), taken when the disease was refractory, from a patient treated with antithyroid drugs. All receptors derive from a female donor with Graves disease.

This chain uses TRBV11-2 with TRBJ2-4; D tentatively reads TRBD1 or TRBD2 (5 bases each). The CDR3 covers 16 residues. Per germline, CDR1 SGHAT and CDR2 FQNNGV. Trimming cost V 3 bases and J 0 bases, with 12 bases left between them. CDR3 sequence reads: CASSLGTFLAKNIQYF. CDR3 DNA sequence: TGTGCCAGCAGCTTGGGGACCTTCCTAGCCAAAAACATTCAGTACTTC.

This clonotype was recorded a few times. In DNA form, the CDR3 reads TGTGCCAGCTCACCCGGGACAGGGGCCCATGGCTACACCTTC. Protein sequence: CASSPGTGAHGYTF. V gene TRBV18 combines with J gene TRBJ1-2; 10 bases agree with TRBD1. Germline CDR1 reads KGHSH; CDR2 reads LQKENI. There are 14 residues in the CDR3. The V segment lost 3 bases and the J segment 6 bases; nucleotides outside the gene matches: 4.

V and J are TRBV4-1 and TRBJ1-2; D gene ambiguous. This CDR3 is 14 amino acids long. V dropped 0 bases and J dropped 4 bases, with 9 bases sitting between them. The germline gives CDR1 MGHRA, CDR2 YSYEKL. The CDR3: CASSQEGQAYGYTF. In DNA, the CDR3 is TGCGCCAGCAGCCAAGAGGGTCAGGCCTATGGCTACACCTTC.

This clonotype was seen more than once but under ten times. The chain couples TRBV28 to TRBJ2-3; the match to TRBD2 covers 10 bases. The CDR3 has 15 residues. The germline gives CDR1 MDHEN, CDR2 SYDVKM. Losses at the gene ends were 2 bases for V and 2 bases for J; bases not matched to a gene: 1. CDR3 protein: CASSLLAGDTDTQYF. The DNA for the CDR3 is TGTGCCAGCAGTTTACTAGCGGGAGACACAGATACGCAGTATTTT.

This clonotype was seen only a few times. The chain carries TRBV27 and TRBJ1-5; the D is unclear. The CDR3 is 15 residues long. Trimming shortened V by 3 bases and J by 3 bases, and 12 bases separated the two germline ends. CDR1 and CDR2 (germline): MNHEY, SMNVEV (reference sequence). The CDR3 nucleotides are TGTGCCAGCAGTTTGGCGGGAGGGAACAATCAGCCCCAGCATTTT. It translates to CASSLAGGNNQPQHF.

Turning to this clonotype: The likely explanation is a read error, given a far larger clone one base away. This sequence joins TRBV7-2 and TRBJ2-2, with 7 bases aligning to TRBD2. V shed 10 bases and J 4 bases; nucleotides not matched to a gene: 9. CDR1 is SGHTA and CDR2 is FQGNSA in the germline V gene. The CDR3 has 14 amino acids. The CDR3 region is CATRRERSTGELFF. The CDR3 region has the DNA TGTGCCACCAGGCGGGAGAGGAGCACCGGGGAGCTGTTTTTT.

This rearrangement joins TRBV30 to TRBJ1-3, with D possibly being TRBD1 (5 bases). The CDR3 is 14 amino acids. The germline V gene has CDR1 GTSNPN and CDR2 SVGIG (reference sequence). Trimming removed 3 bases from V and 0 bases from J, with 9 bases in between. This chain's CDR3 is CAWSPDSSGNTIYF. The CDR3 DNA reads TGTGCCTGGAGCCCCGACAGCTCTGGAAACACCATATATTTT.

The chain is built from TRBV29-1 and TRBJ1-5; TRBD1 might be the D (5 bases). V lost 4 bases, J lost 7 bases, and 14 bases lay in between. CDR3 length: 13 residues. Germline loops: CDR1 SQVTM, CDR2 ANQGSEA. The CDR3 here is CSVVLGEGQPQHF. The CDR3 DNA reads as TGCAGCGTTGTTTTAGGGGAGGGACAGCCCCAGCATTTT.

There are a few counts of this clonotype. The chain uses TRBV6-1 and TRBJ2-7; 10 nucleotides align to TRBD2. Germline V gene lookup returns CDR1 MNHNS and CDR2 SASEGT. The length of the CDR3 is 17 residues. The V gene end was trimmed by 6 bases and the J gene end by 3 bases; junction bases not matched to a gene: 14. This CDR3 reads CASSRTSGPVIGYEQYF. Here the CDR3 DNA reads TGTGCCAGCAGCAGGACTAGCGGACCCGTTATTGGCTACGAGCAGTACTTC.

This clonotype has more than one count but fewer than ten. The rearrangement links TRBV29-1 to TRBJ1-2; TRBD1 might be the D (6 bases). The CDR3 length is 12 residues. The V gene lost 5 bases and the J gene lost 5 bases, with 12 bases spanning the gap. Germline CDR1 reads SQVTM; CDR2 reads ANQGSEA. DNA for the CDR3: TGCAGCGTTCGACAGGCTGCGTATGGCTACACCTTC. Its translation: CSVRQAAYGYTF.

In its sample, this clonotype was seen a few times. The rearrangement links TRBV4-1 to TRBJ2-4, with D maybe TRBD1 (6 bases). Germline CDR1 and CDR2: MGHRA and YSYEKL. The CDR3 contains 13 residues. V was clipped by 6 bases and J by 6 bases, with 12 bases between them. The chain's CDR3 is CASSLSQGNIQYF. CDR3 DNA: TGCGCCAGCAGTCTATCACAGGGAAACATTCAGTACTTC.

This clonotype was seen repeatedly, ten times or more. This chain connects TRBV29-1 to TRBJ1-2; the match to TRBD1 covers 7 bases. This CDR3 spans 12 amino acids. Looked up from germline, CDR1 is SQVTM and CDR2 is ANQGSEA. V trimming: 6 bases; J trimming: 4 bases; junction bases outside the gene matches: 5. The chain's CDR3 is CSVRGDSYGYTF. CDR3 in DNA: TGCAGCGTCAGGGGGGACAGCTATGGCTACACCTTC. Complete variable domain (other parts from reference TRBV29-1 and TRBJ1-2): SAVISQKPSRDICQRGTSLTIQCQVDSQVTMMFWYRQQPGQSLTLIATANQGSEATYESGFVIDKFPISRPNLTFSTLTVSNMSPEDSSIYLCSVRGDSYGYTFGSGTRLTVV.

This clonotype appeared many times. V and J are TRBV5-1 and TRBJ2-7, with 9 bases that match TRBD2. In germline, CDR1 is SGHRS, CDR2 YFSETQ. V trimming: 0 bases; J trimming: 2 bases; junction bases outside the gene matches: 6. CDR3 length: 16 amino acids. The CDR3 sequence: CASSLATSGHTYEQYF. CDR3 DNA: TGCGCCAGCAGCTTGGCGACTAGCGGCCATACCTACGAGCAGTACTTC.

The CDR3 DNA is TGTGCCAGTATGCCGGGAGGGAATCAGCCCCAGCATTTT. Encoded protein: CASMPGGNQPQHF. The chain combines TRBV19 with TRBJ1-5; no definite D call. Trimming took off 7 bases at V and 4 bases at J, with 11 bases between the two ends. This CDR3 spans 13 amino acids. From germline, CDR1 is LNHDA and CDR2 SQIVND (reference sequence).